The sequence of this T cell receptor (beta chain) was determined in a study of OX40 agonist ivuxolimab in advanced cancers. Overall study context: Patients received ivuxolimab, an intravenous treatment, every 2 weeks at 0.01 to 10 mg/kg.

J was trimmed by 8 bases and V by 6 bases; bases with no gene match: 8. The V gene's germline CDR1 is MNHNS and CDR2 SASEGT. CDR3 length: 13 residues. Comment on this clone: Its antigen is unknown.

TCRdb keeps only in-frame clones here, not all; method: immunoSEQ multiplex PCR. The sample yields roughly 73,000 clones, about 82% seen once. The study, taken as a whole, reports: Determination of antigen specificity was not performed for the expanded peripheral T cells.

The sequence derives from an adult with an advanced solid tumor such as melanoma, head and neck, liver or kidney cancer. This chain links TRBV6-1 with TRBJ1-2; 8 positions agree with TRBD1. The material was CD4+ or CD8+ T cells sorted from blood, obtained in a trial of the OX40 agonist ivuxolimab. CDR3 residues: CASSETGVRGYTF. The CDR3 bases are TGTGCCAGCAGCGAGACAGGGGTACGCGGCTACACCTTC.